The source of this T cell receptor (beta chain) is a study of patients and donors after allogeneic stem cell transplantation. This CDR3 is built from 15 residues. Germline values: CDR1 MNHEY, CDR2 SVGAGI. The V gene end was trimmed by 2 bases and the J gene end by 5 bases; junction bases not matched to a gene: 6. TCRdb independently ran MiXCR on the RT-PCR reads; one entry per CDR3 protein. The sample includes hundreds of thousands of distinct CDR3 sequences, more than 15% of them seen just once. Sequencing input: blood, either unsorted or a sorted T cell fraction (not recorded which). The chain carries TRBV6-5 and TRBJ2-1, with 7 bases aligning to TRBD2. The TCR was taken from a human donor who was either an allogeneic HSCT recipient or a stem cell or donor lymphocyte infusion donor (not recorded which). It is not recorded whose cells these are; they may come from a transplant donor. The CDR3 region has the DNA TGTGCCAGCAGTTACGGGCTAGCGGAGAACAATGAGCAGTTCTTC. Protein: CASSYGLAENNEQFF.